The 6 T cell receptor beta chains in this list originate from one sample, sequenced in a study of shared clonotypes between healthy human individuals. Data came from immunoSEQ multiplex PCR; TCRdb stores just in-frame clones and leaves some out. In the table there are fewer than 700,000 clones, approximately 96% of which are singletons. CD8 cells regarded as naive lacked CD45RO, were positively chosen for CCR7, and omitted terminally differentiated effector memory CD45RA+ cells. Sequencing input: naive CD8+ T cells sorted from blood. The receptors were gathered from a woman aged 30 to 39 in good health.

This sequence joins TRBV27 and TRBJ2-3; D possibly corresponds to TRBD2 (6 bases). Between the trimmed V and J ends, which lost 6 bases and 0 bases, there was a span of 13 bases. CDR3 length equals 15 residues. CDR1 and CDR2 (germline): MNHEY, SMNVEV (reference sequence). The CDR3: CASRDYADSTDTQYF. The CDR3 coding sequence is TGTGCCAGCAGGGACTATGCAGACAGCACAGATACGCAGTATTTT.

V is TRBV5-1 and J is TRBJ1-2; 7 nucleotides match TRBD1. J gave up 6 bases and V 0 bases, and 5 bases lay outside the gene matches. The CDR3 is 14 amino acids. CDR1 and CDR2 from the germline V gene are SGHRS and YFSETQ. This chain's CDR3 is CASSLETGRDGYTF. CDR3 coding DNA: TGCGCCAGCAGCTTGGAGACAGGGAGAGATGGCTACACCTTC.

This sequence joins TRBV10-3 and TRBJ2-7; TRBD1 matches 9 bases. Germline CDR1 and CDR2: ENHRY and SYGVKD. J gave up 4 bases and V 6 bases, and 7 bases lay outside the gene matches. This CDR3 has 14 residues. CDR3 DNA sequence: TGTGCCATCAGGACTGGACAGGGGAGATACGAGCAGTACTTC. Translating it yields CAIRTGQGRYEQYF.

The J gene is TRBJ1-2, the V gene TRBV18; TRBD1 is a possible D gene (5 bases). CDR1 KGHSH and CDR2 LQKENI come from the germline V gene. V lost 3 bases, J lost 3 bases, and 11 bases lay in between. The CDR3 has 14 residues. The CDR3 protein is CASSPETEYYGYTF. The CDR3, as DNA: TGTGCCAGCTCACCGGAGACAGAGTACTATGGCTACACCTTC. Supplemented by reference TRBV18 and TRBJ1-2, the full variable domain reads NAGVMQNPRHLVRRRGQEARLRCSPMKGHSHVYWYRQLPEEGLKFMVYLQKENIIDESGMPKERFSAEFPKEGPSILRIQQVVRGDSAAYFCASSPETEYYGYTFGSGTRLTVV.

The V gene is TRBV7-8, the J gene TRBJ1-2; D not resolved. Germline V CDR1 and CDR2: SGHVS, FQNEAQ. The CDR3 is made up of 17 amino acids. Trimming stripped 5 bases from V and 0 bases from J, with 19 bases between. CDR3 nucleotide sequence: TGTGCCAGCAGCCCGCCGGGTCATGAGTTTTCTAACTATGGCTACACCTTC. It translates to CASSPPGHEFSNYGYTF.

This chain links TRBV28 with TRBJ1-4; no clear D gene. The CDR3 runs to 15 residues. Per germline, CDR1 MDHEN and CDR2 SYDVKM. V lost 5 bases, J lost 2 bases, and 12 bases lay in between. The CDR3 sequence: CASSPVTPTNEKLFF. The CDR3 coding sequence is TGTGCCAGCAGTCCCGTGACACCCACTAATGAAAAACTGTTTTTT.